Given below is one TCR beta chain in context. The antigen remains unidentified. This sample was taken from a study of blood T cells in healthy people across ages. Overall study findings and caveats: PBMCs were not sorted, which prevented a conclusive comparison of naive versus antigen-experienced cells.

For the second PCR, which ran for about 7 to 12 cycles, a sample-barcoded 5' primer and a J-beta primer mix were used. TCRdb re-derived calls from the 5' RACE reads in MiXCR, one entry per CDR3 protein. This sample has roughly 700,000 distinct CDR3 sequences; about a third occur once, and the top ten carry roughly 15%. Sequenced: blood. The TCR was taken from a woman aged 80 or older in good health.

CDR3 DNA sequence: TGTGCCAGCAGCCGAACAGGGGGAGTGTATGGCTACACCTTC. Its translation: CASSRTGGVYGYTF. V gene TRBV7-8 combines with J gene TRBJ1-2; 8 bases align to TRBD1. This CDR3 has 14 amino acids. The V gene end was trimmed by 5 bases and the J gene end by 5 bases; junction bases not matched to a gene: 7. CDR1 is SGHVS and CDR2 is FQNEAQ in the germline V gene.